Below are 14 T cell receptor beta chains sequenced from a single sample in a study of molecular identifiers for immune sequencing clone quantification. TCRdb re-analysed the PCR reads in MiXCR, keeping a single row per CDR3 protein. The sample comprises hundreds of thousands of distinct CDR3 sequences, 25% of which are singletons, and about 0.8% rests with the top ten. Source material: naive CD8+ T cells from blood, with Jurkat cell RNA spiked in. Sample subset: FACS-sorted CD8+CD4-CCR7+CD45RA+ naive T cells. These receptor sequences come from a human donor in good health. Some libraries in this study had Jurkat cell RNA spiked in.

In its sample, this clonotype was seen a few times. V is TRBV20-1 and J is TRBJ1-5; D gene unclear. Trimming cost V 0 bases and J 5 bases, with 14 bases left between them. There are 15 residues in the CDR3. Germline V gene sequence: CDR1 DFQATT, CDR2 SNEGSKA (reference sequence). DNA of the CDR3: TGCAGTGCTAGAGATATTGGGCTGAACGATCAGCCCCAGCATTTT. This codes for CSARDIGLNDQPQHF.

This clonotype was recorded at least ten times. V and J are TRBV30 and TRBJ2-3, with TRBD1 matching over 9 bases. This CDR3 is built from 14 residues. From germline, CDR1 is GTSNPN and CDR2 SVGIG (reference sequence). Trimming removed 0 bases from V and 8 bases from J; junction bases left unmatched: 6. CDR3 nucleotide sequence: TGTGCCTGGAGTGTGGGACAGGGTCATAGTACGCAGTATTTT. Its protein product is CAWSVGQGHSTQYF.

The sample holds a few counts of this clonotype. One end of the junction is discordant with germline, which a read error may explain. The CDR3: CASSPTTGLVEKPFF. The CDR3 region has the DNA TGTGCCAGCAGTCCAACGACAGGGTTGGTGGAAAAACCGTTTTTT. The chain has TRBV12-3 or TRBV12-4 and TRBJ1-4, with 7 bases that match TRBD1. This CDR3 has 15 amino acids.

This clonotype has ten or more counts. The chain combines TRBV28 with TRBJ2-7; D unresolved. Trimming removed 5 bases at V and 2 bases at J, with 13 bases between. CDR1 is MDHEN and CDR2 is SYDVKM in the germline V gene. The CDR3 is 14 residues long. CDR3 sequence: CASSARRNPYEQYF. The CDR3 region has the DNA TGTGCCAGCAGTGCCCGACGTAACCCCTACGAGCAGTACTTC. Together with reference TRBV28 and TRBJ2-7, the CDR3 gives the full variable domain: DVKVTQSSRYLVKRTGEKVFLECVQDMDHENMFWYRQDPGLGLRLIYFSYDVKMKEKGDIPEGYSVSREKKERFSLILESASTNQTSMYLCASSARRNPYEQYFGPGTRLTVT.

This clonotype was counted only a few times. The rearrangement links TRBV19 to TRBJ1-5, with 9 nucleotides matching TRBD1. The CDR3 has 15 residues. V lost 1 base to trimming and J lost 7 bases; unmatched junction nucleotides: 5. From germline, CDR1 is LNHDA and CDR2 SQIVND (reference sequence). CDR3 in amino acids: CASSIVRTGEQPQHF. In DNA, the CDR3 is TGTGCCAGTAGTATAGTCCGGACAGGGGAACAGCCCCAGCATTTT.

Concerning this clonotype itself: Sequence at one end of the junction differs from germline and may be a read error. The chain carries TRBV5-3 and TRBJ2-3, with TRBD1 as a possible D gene (7 bases). TRBV5-3 belongs to the ORF category, with a function that is uncertain. This CDR3 region has 14 residues. CDR3 coding DNA: TGTGCCAGCAGCCAGGGGGGCAGGGAGGATACGCGGTATTTT. Residues: CASSQGGREDTRYF.

This clonotype was seen just once. A read error may account for a junction end that differs from germline. The CDR3 spells CASSQDPEDRPYGCTF. CDR3 bases: TGTGCCAGCAGCCAAGATCCTGAGGACAGACCGTATGGCTGCACCTTC. The chain has TRBV4-2 and TRBJ1-2, with TRBD1 as a possible D gene (6 bases). Germline lookup yields CDR1 LGHNA and CDR2 YNFKEQ. The CDR3 has 16 residues.

This clonotype came up once. The chain links TRBV3-1 to TRBJ1-6; D not resolved. Germline values: CDR1 LGHDT, CDR2 YNNKEL (reference sequence). This CDR3 is built from 14 residues. Trimming cost V 4 bases and J 9 bases, with 13 bases left between them. CDR3 bases: TGTGCCAGCAGCCTAGTCGAACGGAGTTCACCCCTCCACTTT. This gives the protein CASSLVERSSPLHF.

This clonotype was counted between two and nine times. V gene TRBV28 combines with J gene TRBJ2-3; 10 bases map to TRBD1. The CDR3 consists of 15 residues. J lost 4 bases, V lost 8 bases, and 9 bases had no gene match. Per the germline V gene, CDR1 is MDHEN and CDR2 is SYDVKM. CDR3 loop: CASAVGGQGPDTQYF. CDR3 in DNA: TGTGCCAGCGCAGTGGGGGGACAGGGGCCAGATACGCAGTATTTT.

The rearrangement joins TRBV11-2 to TRBJ2-7; D is unresolved. V was trimmed by 1 base and J by 0 bases, leaving 10 bases between them. The CDR3 sequence is 15 residues long. Germline values: CDR1 SGHAT, CDR2 FQNNGV. The CDR3 nucleotides read TGTGCCAGCAGCTTAGGGTTTGGCAGCTCCTACGAGCAGTACTTC. Translated: CASSLGFGSSYEQYF.

This clonotype has a handful of counts. The chain couples TRBV9 to TRBJ2-1; D is perhaps TRBD1 or TRBD2 (7 bases each). The CDR3 is 16 residues long. Trimming shortened V by 0 bases and J by 8 bases, and 18 bases separated the two germline ends. The germline gives CDR1 SGDLS, CDR2 YYNGEE. The CDR3 nucleotides read TGTGCCAGCAGCGTAGAGGGGGCGGGGGCTTTGGATGAGCAGTTCTTC. It specifies CASSVEGAGALDEQFF.

Many counts were recorded for this clonotype. The chain has TRBV6-5 and TRBJ1-1, with a weak D call TRBD1 (5 bases). The V end lost 4 bases, the J end lost 0 bases, and 9 bases lay between the germline ends. CDR3 size: 14 residues. Germline CDR1 reads MNHEY; CDR2 reads SVGAGI. The CDR3 protein is CASSFGHLNTEAFF. DNA for the CDR3: TGTGCCAGCAGTTTCGGACACCTGAACACTGAAGCTTTCTTT.

This clonotype came up many times. The V call is TRBV12-3 or TRBV12-4, the J call TRBJ2-1; no reliable D call. The CDR3 covers 12 residues. Trimming shortened V by 4 bases and J by 8 bases, and 9 bases separated the two germline ends. The CDR3 DNA follows: TGTGCCAGCAGTTCCCGTTTCTATGAGCAGTTCTTC. Protein: CASSSRFYEQFF.

This clonotype turned up a few times. V is TRBV5-6 and J is TRBJ2-1; D possibly uses TRBD1 or TRBD2 (5 bases each). V lost 4 bases, J lost 2 bases, and 7 bases lay in between. The germline V gene encodes CDR1 SGHDT and CDR2 YYEEEE. CDR3 length: 13 amino acids. CDR3 region: CASSRDPYNEQFF. DNA for the CDR3: TGTGCCAGCAGCCGGGACCCCTACAATGAGCAGTTCTTC. Together with reference TRBV5-6 and TRBJ2-1, the CDR3 gives the full variable domain: DAGVTQSPTHLIKTRGQQVTLRCSPKSGHDTVSWYQQALGQGPQFIFQYYEEEERQRGNFPDRFSGHQFPNYSSELNVNALLLGDSALYLCASSRDPYNEQFFGPGTRLTVL.